The present TCR beta chain was sequenced within a study of cytomegalovirus exposure and HLA in healthy donors. In the study overall: It was reported in a later analysis that the same platform had been used for the 120 validation repertoires as for the approximately 730 first-cohort repertoires.

General study findings and limits: Cytomegalovirus status was reportedly diagnosed by the classifier with high sensitivity and specificity. Some TCR beta chains (around 160 of them) were listed as cytomegalovirus-associated. Specificity for CMV antigens was confirmed in vitro for a few of the CMV-associated chains.

The table came from immunoSEQ multiplex PCR; TCRdb's copy has only in-frame clones and leaves some out. The data contain about 56,000 clones, more than 90% of them seen just once; the ten biggest clones take up about 1%. In regard to this clone: Its specificity is unknown.

Deletions cut 7 bases from V and 7 bases from J, with 19 bases between. Germline assignment: CDR1 LNHNV and CDR2 YYDKDF (reference sequence). The CDR3 runs to 14 residues. This TCR came from a man aged 18 to 29 in good health and CMV-seronegative. The rearrangement uses TRBV15 and TRBJ1-2; no definite D call. Sequenced input: PBMCs. The CDR3 here is CATTPSVSFVGYTF. In nucleotides, the CDR3 is TGTGCCACCACCCCATCGGTCTCCTTTGTTGGCTACACCTTC.